This paragraph covers one T cell receptor beta chain sequence. Trimming stripped 0 bases from V and 3 bases from J, with 9 bases between. The CDR3 contains 15 residues. Germline V gives CDR1 SGHRS, CDR2 YFSETQ. This sample was taken from a study of control samples from healthy donors and cancer patients. Sequencing used immunoSEQ multiplex PCR; TCRdb keeps in-frame clones, though not all of them. This sample yields under 450,000 clones, of which more than 80% are seen a single time; around 6.4% belongs to the top ten. The chain links TRBV5-1 to TRBJ1-4; no clear D gene. Input material: PBMCs. This clonotype was sampled from a man between 40 and 49 years old with head and neck cancer. CDR3 sequence: CASSLAGGPNEKLFF. In DNA, the CDR3 is TGCGCCAGCAGCTTGGCCGGCGGCCCTAATGAAAAACTGTTTTTT.